This TCR beta chain was documented in a study of blood T cell repertoires in COVID-19 (dated by TCRdb to the early 2020s). Regarding the complete study: Collaborator samples came from the United States, Italy and Spain and covered acute and convalescent phases of COVID-19. The prospective study material was composed of cDNA or gDNA derived from T cells, B-cell-depleted T cells, or PBMCs. Nearly every sample came with metadata listing a de-identified subject ID, COVID-19 status, age in years and sex. Samples came from the ongoing ImmuneRACE study (first 160 participants) plus 1,254 subjects from 6 global collaborators. Subjects who had been exposed to COVID-19, were actively infected with it, or had recovered from it provided the deeply sampled blood TCRbeta repertoires that made up the dataset. Where available, HLA class I and class II types were taken from metadata supplied by the sample provider and were not determined by assay-based typing. A freely available public database, intended as a resource for researchers studying the immune response to SARS-CoV-2, is where the repertoires were released. Broad study findings and their caveats: How much clinical and demographic metadata was included differed by source and by participant, and the metadata was provided uncurated.

The immunoSEQ Assay, a bias-controlled multiplex PCR, was used to amplify TCRbeta CDR3 regions from genomic DNA. In the authors' own workflow: Within the assay, amplification of reference gene primers was used to estimate how many nucleated cells each sample contained. Sequence reads were collapsed and filtered to measure the absolute abundance of every unique TCRbeta CDR3 rearrangement. For each sample, productive Simpson clonality was calculated as the square root of Simpson's diversity index across productive rearrangements. The table was pulled from immuneACCESS by TCRdb, which kept in-frame rearrangements only. Such tables lose some clones; where checked, under half of the loss comes from unresolved V genes, and the rest has no known cause. V and J calls and clone size are as listed in that table; D and trimming were resolved from the DNA. The sample includes 70,000 to 95,000 clones, with around four fifths observed a single time. The ten largest account for about 11% of the sample.

Collaborating institutions collected whole blood in K2EDTA tubes following their own protocols. For TCRbeta analysis, collaborators shipped samples as frozen whole blood, isolated PBMCs, or DNA extracted from either of those sample types. Turning to this clone: Its antigen remains unidentified. No base quality information exists; no much larger clone differs at one position.

From the cysteine up to the phenylalanine, the CDR3 has a length of 14 residues. The kept DNA is CDR3 alone, 42 bases in frame from the first base. The germline V gene yields SNHLY for CDR1 and FYNNEI for CDR2. Deletion took 4 bases off V and 2 bases off J, with a span of 8 bases between the germline ends. Recombination linked TRBV2 to TRBJ2-2; TRBD2 is a weak D gene call, 5 bases matching. Specimen: peripheral blood. The TCR was taken from a woman between 65 and 79 years old with active or convalescent COVID-19. CDR3 sequence: CASSVGLNTGELFF. The nucleotide sequence reads TGTGCCAGCAGTGTAGGACTTAACACCGGGGAGCTGTTTTTT. When the CDR3 is completed using the reference TRBV2 and TRBJ2-2 genes on either side, the full variable domain is EPEVTQTPSHQVTQMGQEVILRCVPISNHLYFYWYRQILGQKVEFLVSFYNNEISEKSEIFDDQFSVERPDGSNFTLKIRSTKLEDSAMYFCASSVGLNTGELFFGEGSRLTVL.